The present entry profiles one T cell receptor beta chain with its context. What it recognizes is unknown. TCRdb's copy holds only in-frame clones and misses some; the assay was immunoSEQ multiplex PCR. The sample contains more than 120,000 clones, roughly nine tenths of which appear only once. This record belongs to a study of T cell responses to AZD1222 COVID-19 vaccine. Study-wide results and caveats: Baseline serology detected seropositivity in only five or six AZD1222 recipients. Targeting of unmutated variant regions was reportedly seen in nearly half of spike-specific TCRs.

Germline loops: CDR1 SGHNT, CDR2 YYREEE (reference sequence). V dropped 4 bases and J dropped 0; count of bases not matched to a gene: 3. CDR3 length equals 16 residues. The V call is TRBV5-4, the J call TRBJ2-5, with 13 bases matching TRBD2. The sequence derives from an adult who received the AZD1222 COVID-19 vaccine. This specimen was peripheral blood, taken 28 days after the second AZD1222 dose. The CDR3 is CASSKGLAGNQETQYF. CDR3 bases: TGTGCCAGCAGCAAGGGACTAGCGGGGAACCAAGAGACCCAGTACTTC.